Sequencing of this T cell receptor beta chain was carried out in a study of T cells in Graves' hyperthyroidism and ophthalmopathy. This clonotype was found many times. RNA transcripts were the template for amplifying TCR beta CDR3 regions. An initial round of RT-PCR targeting the TCR CDR3 relied on the HTBI primer set. A single record per CDR3 protein comes from TCRdb applying MiXCR to the multiplex PCR reads. The sample has 300,000 to 400,000 distinct CDR3 sequences; approximately 22% are singletons. The length of the CDR3 is 13 residues. The germline V gene has CDR1 SNHLY and CDR2 FYNNEI. Between the trimmed V and J ends, which lost 5 bases and 2 bases, there was a span of 10 bases.

The source is a woman aged 45-65 years with Graves' hyperthyroidism. Source material: blood. The chain carries TRBV2 and TRBJ2-7, with a weak D call TRBD1 (5 bases). The DNA for the CDR3 is TGTGCCAGCAGTAACAGGACCCCCTACGAGCAGTACTTC. Amino acids: CASSNRTPYEQYF.